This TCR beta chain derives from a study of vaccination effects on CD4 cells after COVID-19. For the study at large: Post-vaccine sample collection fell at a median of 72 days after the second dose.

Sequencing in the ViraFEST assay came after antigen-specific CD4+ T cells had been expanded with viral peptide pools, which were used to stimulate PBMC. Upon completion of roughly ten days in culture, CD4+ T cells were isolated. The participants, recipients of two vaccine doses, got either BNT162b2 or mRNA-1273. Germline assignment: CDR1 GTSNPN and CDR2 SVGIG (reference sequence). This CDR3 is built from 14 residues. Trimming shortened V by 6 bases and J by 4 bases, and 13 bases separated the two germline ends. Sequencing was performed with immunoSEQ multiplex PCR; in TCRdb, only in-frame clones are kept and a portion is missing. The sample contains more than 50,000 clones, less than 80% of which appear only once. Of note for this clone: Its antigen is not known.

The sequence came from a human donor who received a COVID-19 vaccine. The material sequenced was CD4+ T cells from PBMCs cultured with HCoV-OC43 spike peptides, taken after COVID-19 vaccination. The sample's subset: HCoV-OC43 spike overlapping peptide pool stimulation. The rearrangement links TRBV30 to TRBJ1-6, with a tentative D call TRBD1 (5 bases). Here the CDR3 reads CACLTDLYNSPLHF. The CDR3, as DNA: TGTGCCTGCTTGACAGACCTTTATAATTCACCCCTCCACTTT.